This TCR beta chain appears in the sequencing data of a study of response to subunit inactivated influenza vaccine. CDR3 length: 12 amino acids. The V gene's germline CDR1 is LNHDA and CDR2 SQIVND (reference sequence). V lost 6 bases, J lost 11 bases, and 16 bases lay in between. TCRdb re-analysed the RT-PCR reads in MiXCR, keeping a single row per CDR3 protein. The data show 170,000 or so distinct CDR3 sequences, about 10% seen once. Findings and limits, study-wide: Seasonal influenza vaccination, on each occasion, was suggested by the authors to recruit few new T cells.

This clonotype was detected only a few times. Its antigen is unidentified. The TCR originated in a man in his fifties or sixties who received an inactivated influenza vaccine. This material consisted of CD8+ T cells sorted from PBMCs, taken around 2 years after vaccination. This chain joins TRBV19 and TRBJ1-1, with TRBD1 as a possible D gene (6 bases). CDR3 DNA sequence: TGTGCCAGTAGCAGCGAGACAGGTGGGGCTTTCTTT. Its protein product is CASSSETGGAFF.